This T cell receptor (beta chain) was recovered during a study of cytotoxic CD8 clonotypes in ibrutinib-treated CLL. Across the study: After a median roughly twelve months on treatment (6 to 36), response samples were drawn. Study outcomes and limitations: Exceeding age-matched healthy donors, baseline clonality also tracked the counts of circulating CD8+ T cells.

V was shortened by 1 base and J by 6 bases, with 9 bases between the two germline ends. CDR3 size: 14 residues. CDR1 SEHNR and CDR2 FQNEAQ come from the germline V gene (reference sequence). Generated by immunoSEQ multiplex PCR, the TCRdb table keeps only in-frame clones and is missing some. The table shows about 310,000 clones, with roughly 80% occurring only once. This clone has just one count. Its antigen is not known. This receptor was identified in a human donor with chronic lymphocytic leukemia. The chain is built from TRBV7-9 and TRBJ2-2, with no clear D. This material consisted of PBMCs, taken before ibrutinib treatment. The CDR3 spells CASSLGSGAGELFF. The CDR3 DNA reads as TGTGCCAGCAGCTTAGGTTCAGGCGCCGGGGAGCTGTTTTTT.